This T cell receptor (beta chain) comes out of a study of T cell repertoires in cytomegalovirus infection. Study as a whole: Researchers turned to recently identified HLA-C-restricted CMV epitopes as well as well-studied HLA-B-restricted ones. CMV infection and matching HLA type were both indicated by public TCR beta signatures.

This clonotype was counted a single time. What it binds is unknown. Notes on the study in general: There were HLA-C-restricted CMV-specific TCR beta clonotypes dominating the ex vivo response.

TCRdb re-called the reads with MiXCR, one entry per CDR3 protein. The sample contains some 940,000 distinct CDR3 sequences, 31% of which appear only once. The CDR3 length is 13 residues. CDR1 SGHDN and CDR2 FVKESK come from the germline V gene. Trimming took 10 bases from V and 0 from J, leaving 11 bases between them. The sequencing used cultured CD8+ T cells from PBMCs, collected from culture after CMV antigen stimulation. This sequence was found in a human donor in good health (CMV status not recorded). Some clones in this sample may be carry-over from other donors' samples. The V call is TRBV14, the J call TRBJ2-3; possibly TRBD2 for D (7 bases). CDR3 region: CATGGFSTDTQYF. In DNA form, the CDR3 reads TGTGCCACGGGGGGCTTTAGCACAGATACGCAGTATTTT.